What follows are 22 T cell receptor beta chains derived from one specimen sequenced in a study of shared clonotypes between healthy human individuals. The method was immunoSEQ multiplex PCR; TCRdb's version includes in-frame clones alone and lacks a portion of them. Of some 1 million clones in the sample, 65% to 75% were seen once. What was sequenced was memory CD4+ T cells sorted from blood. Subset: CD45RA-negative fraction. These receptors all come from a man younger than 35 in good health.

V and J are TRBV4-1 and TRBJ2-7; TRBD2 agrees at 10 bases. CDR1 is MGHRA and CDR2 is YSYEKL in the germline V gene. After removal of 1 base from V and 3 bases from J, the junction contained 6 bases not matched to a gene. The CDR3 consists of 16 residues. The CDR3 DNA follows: TGCGCCAGCAGCCAAGGGGAGCGGGGGGGAATCTACGAGCAGTACTTC. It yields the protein CASSQGERGGIYEQYF.

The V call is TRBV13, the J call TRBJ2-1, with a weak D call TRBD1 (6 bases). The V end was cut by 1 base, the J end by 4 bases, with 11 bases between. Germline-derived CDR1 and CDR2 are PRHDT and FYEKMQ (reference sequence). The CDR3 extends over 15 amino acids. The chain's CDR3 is CASSLAQGRYNEQFF. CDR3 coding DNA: TGTGCCAGCAGCTTAGCACAGGGAAGATACAATGAGCAGTTCTTC.

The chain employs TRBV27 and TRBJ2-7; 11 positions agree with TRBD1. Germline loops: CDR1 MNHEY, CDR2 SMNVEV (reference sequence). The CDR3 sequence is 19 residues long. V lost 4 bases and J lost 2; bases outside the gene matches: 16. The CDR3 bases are TGTGCCAGCAGTTCCATACTCCGGACAGGGGGCATTAAGACCTACGAGCAGTACTTC. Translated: CASSSILRTGGIKTYEQYF.

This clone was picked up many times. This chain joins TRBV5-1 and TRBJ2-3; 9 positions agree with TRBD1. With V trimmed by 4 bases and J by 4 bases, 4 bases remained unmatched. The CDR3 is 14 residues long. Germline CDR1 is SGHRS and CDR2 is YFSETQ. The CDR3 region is CASSRDRVSDTQYF. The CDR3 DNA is TGCGCCAGCAGCAGGGACAGGGTATCAGATACGCAGTATTTT.

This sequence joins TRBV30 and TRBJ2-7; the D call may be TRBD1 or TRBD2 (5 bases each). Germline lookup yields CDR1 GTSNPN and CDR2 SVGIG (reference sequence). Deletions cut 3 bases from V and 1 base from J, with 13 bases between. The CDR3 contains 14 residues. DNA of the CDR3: TGTGCCTGGAGCCGGGGCGATCCTTCCTACGAGCAGTACTTC. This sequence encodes CAWSRGDPSYEQYF. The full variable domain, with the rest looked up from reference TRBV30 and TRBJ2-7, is SQTIHQWPATLVQPVGSPLSLECTVEGTSNPNLYWYRQAAGRGLQLLFYSVGIGQISSEVPQNLSASRPQDRQFILSSKKLLLSDSGFYLCAWSRGDPSYEQYFGPGTRLTVT.

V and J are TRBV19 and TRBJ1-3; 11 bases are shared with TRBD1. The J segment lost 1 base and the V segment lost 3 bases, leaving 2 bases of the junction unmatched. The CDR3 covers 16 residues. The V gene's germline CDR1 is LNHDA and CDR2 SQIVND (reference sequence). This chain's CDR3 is CASSMGTGGSGNTIYF. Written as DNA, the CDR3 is TGTGCCAGTAGTATGGGGACAGGGGGATCTGGAAACACCATATATTTT.

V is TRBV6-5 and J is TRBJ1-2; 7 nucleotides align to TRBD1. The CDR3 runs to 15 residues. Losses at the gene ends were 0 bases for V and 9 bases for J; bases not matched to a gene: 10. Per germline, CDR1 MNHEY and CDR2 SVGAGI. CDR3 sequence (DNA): TGTGCCAGCAGTTACTCTCAGGGGGGTTCTCCTAGCTACACCTTC. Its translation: CASSYSQGGSPSYTF.

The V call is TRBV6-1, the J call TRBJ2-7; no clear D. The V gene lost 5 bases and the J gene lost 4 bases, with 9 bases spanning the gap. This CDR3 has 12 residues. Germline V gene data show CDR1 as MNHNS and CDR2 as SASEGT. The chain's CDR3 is CASSLGKYEQYF. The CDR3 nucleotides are TGTGCCAGCAGTCTGGGGAAATACGAGCAGTACTTC.

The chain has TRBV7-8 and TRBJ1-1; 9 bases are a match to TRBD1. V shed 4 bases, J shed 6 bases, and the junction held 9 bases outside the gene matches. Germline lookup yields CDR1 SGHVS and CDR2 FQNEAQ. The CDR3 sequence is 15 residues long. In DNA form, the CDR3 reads TGTGCCAGCAGCTCTCTCCGGGACAGGGCTGCTGAAGCTTTCTTT. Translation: CASSSLRDRAAEAFF. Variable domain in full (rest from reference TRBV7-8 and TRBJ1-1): GAGVSQSPRYKVAKRGQDVALRCDPISGHVSLFWYQQALGQGPEFLTYFQNEAQLDKSGLPSDRFFAERPEGSVSTLKIQRTQQEDSAVYLCASSSLRDRAAEAFFGQGTRLTVV.

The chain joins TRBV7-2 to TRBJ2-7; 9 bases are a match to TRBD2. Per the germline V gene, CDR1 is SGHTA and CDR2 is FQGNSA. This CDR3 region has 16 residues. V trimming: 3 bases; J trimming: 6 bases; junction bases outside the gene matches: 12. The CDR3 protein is CASSLVKAGGVIEQYF. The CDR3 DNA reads TGTGCCAGCAGCTTGGTTAAAGCGGGAGGAGTGATCGAGCAGTACTTC. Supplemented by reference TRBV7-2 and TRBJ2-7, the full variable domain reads GAGVSQSPSNKVTEKGKDVELRCDPISGHTALYWYRQSLGQGLEFLIYFQGNSAPDKSGLPSDRFSAERTGGSVSTLTIQRTQQEDSAVYLCASSLVKAGGVIEQYFGPGTRLTVT.

CDR3 nucleotides: TGTGCCAGCAGCTGGGGCTCACGACCAGGGGCCTCTTCAAATGAGCAGTTCTTC. Its translation: CASSWGSRPGASSNEQFF. This rearrangement joins TRBV13 to TRBJ2-1; a weak D match, TRBD1 (6 bases). V was shortened by 4 bases and J by 7 bases, with 26 bases between the two germline ends. CDR1 is PRHDT and CDR2 is FYEKMQ in the germline V gene (reference sequence). The CDR3 spans 18 residues.

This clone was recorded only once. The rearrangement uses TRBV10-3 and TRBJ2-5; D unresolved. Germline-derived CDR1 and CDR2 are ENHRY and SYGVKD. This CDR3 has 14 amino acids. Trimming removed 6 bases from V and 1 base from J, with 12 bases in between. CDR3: CAISVLRLQETQYF. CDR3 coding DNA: TGTGCCATCAGCGTCCTAAGGCTCCAAGAGACCCAGTACTTC.

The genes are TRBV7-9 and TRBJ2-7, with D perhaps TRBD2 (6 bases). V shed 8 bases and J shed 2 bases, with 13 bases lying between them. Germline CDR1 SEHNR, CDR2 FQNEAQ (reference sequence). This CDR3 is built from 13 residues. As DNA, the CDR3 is TGTGCCAGCCGGGAGCAAGCGGCCTACGAGCAGTACTTC. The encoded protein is CASREQAAYEQYF.

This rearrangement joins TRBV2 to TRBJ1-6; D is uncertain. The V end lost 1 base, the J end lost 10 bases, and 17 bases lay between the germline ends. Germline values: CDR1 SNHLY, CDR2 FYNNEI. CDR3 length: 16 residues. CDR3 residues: CASSEVRGRAGSPLHF. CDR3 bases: TGTGCCAGCAGTGAAGTTCGCGGGAGGGCCGGGTCACCCCTCCACTTT.

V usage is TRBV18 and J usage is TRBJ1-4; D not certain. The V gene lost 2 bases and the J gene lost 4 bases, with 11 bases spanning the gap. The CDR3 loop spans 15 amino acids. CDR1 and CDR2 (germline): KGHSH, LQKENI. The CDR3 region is CASSPEGLGNEKLFF. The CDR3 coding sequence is TGTGCCAGCTCACCAGAGGGATTGGGTAATGAAAAACTGTTTTTT.

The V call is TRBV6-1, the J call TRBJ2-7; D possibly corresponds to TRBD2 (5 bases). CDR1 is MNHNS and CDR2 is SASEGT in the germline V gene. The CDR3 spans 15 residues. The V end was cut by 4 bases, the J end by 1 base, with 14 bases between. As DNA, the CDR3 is TGTGCCAGCAGTGGTTCGAAGGAGGTATCCTACGAGCAGTACTTC. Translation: CASSGSKEVSYEQYF.

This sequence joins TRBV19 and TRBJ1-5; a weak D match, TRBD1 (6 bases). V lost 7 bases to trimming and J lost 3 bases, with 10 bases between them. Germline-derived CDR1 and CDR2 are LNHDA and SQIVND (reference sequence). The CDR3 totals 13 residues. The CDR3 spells CASTDRNNQPQHF. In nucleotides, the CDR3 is TGTGCCAGTACGGACAGAAACAATCAGCCCCAGCATTTT.

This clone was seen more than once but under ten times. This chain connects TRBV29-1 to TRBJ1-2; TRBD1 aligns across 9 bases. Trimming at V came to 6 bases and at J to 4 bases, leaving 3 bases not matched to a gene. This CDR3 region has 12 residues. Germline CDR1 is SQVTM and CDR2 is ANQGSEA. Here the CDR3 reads CSVGQGIYGYTF. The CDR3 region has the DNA TGCAGCGTAGGACAGGGGATCTATGGCTACACCTTC.

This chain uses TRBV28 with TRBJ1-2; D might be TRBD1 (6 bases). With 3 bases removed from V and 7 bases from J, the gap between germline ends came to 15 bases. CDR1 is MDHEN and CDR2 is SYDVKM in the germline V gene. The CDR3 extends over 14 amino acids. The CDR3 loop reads CASSLNRVGVGYTF. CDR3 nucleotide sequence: TGTGCCAGCAGTTTGAACAGGGTAGGGGTTGGCTACACCTTC.

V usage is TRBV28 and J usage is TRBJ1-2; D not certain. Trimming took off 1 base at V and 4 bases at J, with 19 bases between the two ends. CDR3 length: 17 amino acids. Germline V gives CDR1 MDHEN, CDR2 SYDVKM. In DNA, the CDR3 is TGTGCCAGCAGTTTATACCATGCTGGAGGGAACCCCTATGGCTACACCTTC. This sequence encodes CASSLYHAGGNPYGYTF.

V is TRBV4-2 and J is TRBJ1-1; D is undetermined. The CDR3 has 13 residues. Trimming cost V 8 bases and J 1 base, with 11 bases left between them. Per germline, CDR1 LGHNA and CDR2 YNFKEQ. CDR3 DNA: TGTGCCAGCTTAAGGACTGGGAACACTGAAGCTTTCTTT. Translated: CASLRTGNTEAFF.

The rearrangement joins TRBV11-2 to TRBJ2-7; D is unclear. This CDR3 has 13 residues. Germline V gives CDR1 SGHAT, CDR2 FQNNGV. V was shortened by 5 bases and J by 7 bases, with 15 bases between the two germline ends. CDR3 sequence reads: CASSRQDAGEQYF. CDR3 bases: TGTGCCAGCAGCCGCCAGGACGCCGGGGAGCAGTACTTC.